These 8 T cell receptor beta chains originate from one sample sequenced in a study of OX40 agonist ivuxolimab in advanced cancers. Clones were sequenced by immunoSEQ multiplex PCR, and TCRdb holds only the in-frame ones, with some missing. The data show some 83,000 clones, with roughly nine tenths seen just once and around 0.76% held by the top ten. Sequenced material: CD4+ or CD8+ T cells sorted from blood, taken in a trial of the OX40 agonist ivuxolimab. The receptors were gathered from an adult with an advanced solid tumor such as melanoma, head and neck, liver or kidney cancer.

This chain links TRBV9 with TRBJ2-2; TRBD2 matches at 7 bases. The CDR3 contains 17 residues. V lost 4 bases, J lost 7 bases, and 16 bases stayed unmatched. The germline V gene has CDR1 SGDLS and CDR2 YYNGEE. The CDR3 here is CASSLRGWRGSHGELFF. The DNA of the CDR3 is TGTGCCAGCAGCCTTCGAGGGTGGCGGGGGAGCCACGGGGAGCTGTTTTTT. The full variable domain, completed using reference TRBV9 and TRBJ2-2, is DSGVTQTPKHLITATGQRVTLRCSPRSGDLSVYWYQQSLDQGLQFLIQYYNGEERAKGNILERFSAQQFPDLHSELNLSSLELGDSALYFCASSLRGWRGSHGELFFGEGSRLTVL.

This chain links TRBV6-6 with TRBJ2-1; D is unclear. The CDR3 is 14 residues long. V dropped 7 bases and J dropped 5 bases, with 15 bases sitting between them. The germline V gene encodes CDR1 MNHNY and CDR2 SVGAGI (reference sequence). For the CDR3, the DNA is TGTGCCAGCATCCAGACCCCTGGAGACAATGAGCAGTTCTTC. This sequence encodes CASIQTPGDNEQFF.

Comment on this clone: Different DNA sequences within this sample yield the same CDR3. The CDR3: CASSLERSTEAFF. The CDR3 region has the DNA TGCGCCAGCAGCTTGGAAAGGAGCACTGAAGCTTTCTTT. The chain employs TRBV5-1 and TRBJ1-1, with D hard to call. Trimming took 0 bases from V and 4 from J, leaving 7 bases between them. This CDR3 has 13 residues. Germline V CDR1 and CDR2: SGHRS, YFSETQ.

CDR3: CASSPILAGGYNEQFF. The CDR3 bases are TGTGCCAGCTCACCGATACTAGCGGGGGGTTACAATGAGCAGTTCTTC. The chain combines TRBV18 with TRBJ2-1; 12 bases map to TRBD2. The V and J ends lost 3 bases and 4 bases, in that order; junction bases with no gene match: 4. There are 16 residues in the CDR3. The germline CDR1 and CDR2 sequences are KGHSH and LQKENI. Full variable domain (outside the CDR3, taken from reference TRBV18 and TRBJ2-1): NAGVMQNPRHLVRRRGQEARLRCSPMKGHSHVYWYRQLPEEGLKFMVYLQKENIIDESGMPKERFSAEFPKEGPSILRIQQVVRGDSAAYFCASSPILAGGYNEQFFGPGTRLTVL.

The chain combines TRBV10-2 with TRBJ2-2; 7 bases fit TRBD2. With 8 bases clipped from V and 6 bases from J, the junction kept 9 bases outside the gene matches. The CDR3 has 14 amino acids. Per the germline V gene, CDR1 is WSHSY and CDR2 is SAAADI. The DNA for the CDR3 is TGCGCCAGCCGGCGGGAGTTAAATGCCGGGGAGCTGTTTTTT. Translating gives CASRRELNAGELFF.

The chain joins TRBV5-1 to TRBJ1-1, with D possibly matching TRBD1 (6 bases). Germline-derived CDR1 and CDR2 are SGHRS and YFSETQ. V was pared by 2 bases and J by 4 bases, with 15 bases between. This CDR3 has 15 residues. CDR3 DNA sequence: TGCGCCAGCAGCTTCAGGGGCGGGGTAGGCACTGAAGCTTTCTTT. Encoded protein: CASSFRGGVGTEAFF.

The V and J genes are TRBV9 and TRBJ2-3; TRBD2 matches 7 bases. Germline V gives CDR1 SGDLS, CDR2 YYNGEE. The V gene end was trimmed by 4 bases and the J gene end by 4 bases; junction bases not matched to a gene: 15. There are 17 residues in the CDR3. CDR3 protein: CASSPLANGLGADTQYF. As DNA, the CDR3 is TGTGCCAGCAGCCCACTAGCGAATGGTCTTGGCGCAGATACGCAGTATTTT.

The rearrangement uses TRBV28 and TRBJ2-1; 8 bases match TRBD2. The V segment lost 2 bases and the J segment 2 bases; nucleotides outside the gene matches: 8. Looked up from germline, CDR1 is MDHEN and CDR2 is SYDVKM. CDR3 length: 17 residues. The CDR3 protein is CASSLTSGLVTYNEQFF. CDR3 DNA sequence: TGTGCCAGCAGTTTAACCTCGGGACTAGTTACCTACAATGAGCAGTTCTTC.